One and the same sample provided the 13 T cell receptor beta chains below, sequenced in a study of blood T cells in healthy people across ages. The use of a sample-barcoded 5' primer and a J-beta primer mix characterized a second PCR of 7 to 11 cycles. TCRdb fed the 5' RACE reads into MiXCR, producing one record per CDR3 protein. This sample has fewer than 900,000 distinct CDR3 sequences, with 30% to 45% found just once. The sequenced sample was blood. These receptor sequences come from a man younger than 35 in good health.

About this clonotype: One end of the junction varies from germline; a read error may be responsible. J is TRBJ2-4 and V is TRBV29-1; D not certain. The J call is doubtful: the DNA matches TRBJ2-7 better. There are 13 residues in the CDR3. The germline V gene has CDR1 SQVTM and CDR2 ANQGSEA. CDR3 in DNA: TGCAACGTTCTTCTGGACGTAGGCTACGAGCAGTACTTC. Protein product: CNVLLDVGYEQYF.

The chain employs TRBV10-3 and TRBJ1-1, with D unresolved. The germline gives CDR1 ENHRY, CDR2 SYGVKD. The V and J ends lost 11 bases and 7 bases respectively, with 14 bases between them. The CDR3 totals 11 residues. The CDR3 protein is CAAAEQLEAFF. Written as DNA, the CDR3 is TGTGCCGCCGCGGAACAGCTTGAAGCTTTCTTT.

The sample holds many counts of this clonotype. The V call is TRBV29-1, the J call TRBJ2-7; TRBD2 matches 7 bases. This CDR3 has 14 amino acids. Looked up from germline, CDR1 is SQVTM and CDR2 is ANQGSEA. After removal of 3 bases from V and 2 bases from J, the junction contained 7 bases not matched to a gene. CDR3 region: CSVDPSGDTYEQYF. The CDR3 bases are TGCAGCGTTGACCCGAGCGGGGATACCTACGAGCAGTACTTC.

V and J are TRBV7-9 and TRBJ2-1; perhaps D is TRBD1 or TRBD2 (6 bases each). Trimming shortened V by 7 bases and J by 5 bases, and 21 bases separated the two germline ends. The V gene's germline CDR1 is SEHNR and CDR2 FQNEAQ (reference sequence). The CDR3 spans 16 residues. The CDR3 here is CASNSCIGGSNNEQFF. In nucleotides, the CDR3 is TGTGCCAGCAACTCGTGTATAGGGGGGAGCAACAATGAGCAGTTCTTC.

This clonotype came up many times. This chain connects TRBV7-2 to TRBJ2-7; D possibly matches TRBD1 or TRBD2 (6 bases each). This CDR3 has 14 amino acids. Looked up from germline, CDR1 is SGHTA and CDR2 is FQGNSA. The V gene lost 2 bases and the J gene lost 1 base, with 9 bases spanning the gap. This CDR3 reads CASSLTGTSYEQYF. CDR3 nucleotide sequence: TGTGCCAGCAGCTTAACAGGGACTTCCTACGAGCAGTACTTC.

On this clonotype itself: Sequence at one end of the junction differs from germline and may be a read error. The V call is TRBV12-3 or TRBV12-4, the J call TRBJ2-5; no definite D call. The CDR3 covers 14 residues. The DNA of the CDR3 is TGTGCCGGCAGTTTAGCCCAAGGTAGAGAGACCCAGTACTTC. Translated, it gives CAGSLAQGRETQYF.

This chain uses TRBV29-1 with TRBJ2-1; 8 nucleotides match TRBD1. The last part of the DNA fits TRBJ2-7 better; the J call may be wrong. This CDR3 is 12 amino acids long. CDR1 is SQVTM, CDR2 ANQGSEA, per germline. The CDR3 DNA follows: TGCAGCGTTCCGAACAGGGGGGATGAGCAGTACTTC. Protein product: CSVPNRGDEQYF.

CDR3 DNA sequence: TGTGCCAGCTCCCCTCGACAGGGTGCCGAGCAGTACTTC. This translates into CASSPRQGAEQYF. The V and J genes are TRBV18 and TRBJ2-7, with 7 bases lining up with TRBD1. Germline CDR1 and CDR2: KGHSH and LQKENI. Trimming at V came to 6 bases and at J to 6 bases, leaving 8 bases not matched to a gene. The CDR3 has 13 amino acids.

This clonotype was counted a few times. This chain joins TRBV4-1 and TRBJ2-7; 11 bases fit TRBD2. Looked up from germline, CDR1 is MGHRA and CDR2 is YSYEKL. The length of the CDR3 is 17 residues. J gave up 4 bases and V 0 bases, and 8 bases lay outside the gene matches. The CDR3, as DNA: TGCGCCAGCAGCCAAGATCCCACTAGCGGGGGAGTATACGAGCAGTACTTC. It translates to CASSQDPTSGGVYEQYF.

The sample holds a few counts of this clonotype. V and J are TRBV7-2 and TRBJ2-7; TRBD2 matches 9 bases. This CDR3 is 15 amino acids long. CDR1 is SGHTA, CDR2 FQGNSA, per germline. The junction had 9 bases not matched to a gene; V was cut back by 2 bases and J by 7 bases. This CDR3 reads CASSLKAGGPYEQYF. The CDR3 DNA reads as TGTGCCAGCAGCTTAAAGGCGGGGGGGCCTTATGAGCAGTACTTC.

This chain links TRBV5-5 with TRBJ2-4, with 9 bases aligning to TRBD2. The DNA end lines up better with TRBJ2-7; the J call may be wrong. CDR3 length: 15 residues. CDR1 is SGHKS, CDR2 YYEKEE, per germline (reference sequence). DNA of the CDR3: TGTGCCAGCAGCCAAGGGGCTAGCGGGGCCCACGAGCAGTACTTC. It translates to CASSQGASGAHEQYF.

This clonotype came up a few times. This sequence joins TRBV5-1 and TRBJ2-1, with D unclear. The length of the CDR3 is 13 residues. Trimming stripped 4 bases from V and 7 bases from J, with 12 bases between. Germline V gene data show CDR1 as SGHRS and CDR2 as YFSETQ. This CDR3 reads CASSGPFINEQFF. CDR3 in DNA: TGCGCCAGCAGCGGCCCTTTTATAAATGAGCAGTTCTTC.

The chain combines TRBV9 with TRBJ2-3; D is ambiguous. This CDR3 region has 14 residues. The germline V gene has CDR1 SGDLS and CDR2 YYNGEE. V dropped 3 bases and J dropped 1 base, with 9 bases sitting between them. CDR3 residues: CASSALKGTDTQYF. The CDR3 DNA reads as TGTGCCAGCAGCGCACTGAAGGGCACAGATACGCAGTATTTT. Drawing the rest from reference TRBV9 and TRBJ2-3, the complete variable domain is DSGVTQTPKHLITATGQRVTLRCSPRSGDLSVYWYQQSLDQGLQFLIQYYNGEERAKGNILERFSAQQFPDLHSELNLSSLELGDSALYFCASSALKGTDTQYFGPGTRLTVL.